What follows are 14 T cell receptor beta chains derived from one specimen sequenced in a study of lymphopenia after photon versus proton radiotherapy. The table came from immunoSEQ multiplex PCR; TCRdb's copy has only in-frame clones and leaves some out. The table shows around 23,000 clones, with about 91% occurring only once. This material consisted of peripheral blood, taken from a patient treated with photon-based radiotherapy. These receptors were collected from a man between 45 and 60 years old with gastric cancer.

The J gene is TRBJ2-5, the V gene TRBV5-1; D is tentatively TRBD1 or TRBD2 (5 bases each). V was cut by 0 bases and J by 6 bases, with 12 bases left in between. The CDR3 is 14 residues long. Germline V gene sequence: CDR1 SGHRS, CDR2 YFSETQ. The CDR3 region is CASSLGGPQKTQYF. The CDR3 DNA follows: TGCGCCAGCAGCTTGGGGGGACCTCAGAAGACCCAGTACTTC.

The chain carries TRBV10-3 and TRBJ2-5; 9 bases line up with TRBD1. The V gene end was trimmed by 6 bases and the J gene end by 2 bases; junction bases not matched to a gene: 4. The CDR3 sequence is 14 residues long. CDR1 and CDR2 from the germline V gene are ENHRY and SYGVKD. The CDR3 is CAIRSGTGQETQYF. The CDR3 region has the DNA TGTGCCATCAGATCCGGGACAGGGCAAGAGACCCAGTACTTC.

The genes are TRBV30 and TRBJ2-2, with no clear D. Germline CDR1 reads GTSNPN; CDR2 reads SVGIG (reference sequence). The CDR3 spans 12 residues. Trimming took 0 bases from V and 5 from J, leaving 4 bases between them. The CDR3 DNA is TGTGCCTGGAGTGTGGCTACCGGGGAGCTGTTTTTT. This translates into CAWSVATGELFF.

The genes are TRBV6-1 and TRBJ2-7; no clear D gene. The V end lost 0 bases, the J end lost 2 bases, and 11 bases lay between the germline ends. Germline V lookup: CDR1 MNHNS, CDR2 SASEGT. The CDR3 spans 15 residues. CDR3: CASSEAHSGTYEQYV. In DNA form, the CDR3 reads TGTGCCAGCAGTGAAGCGCATTCAGGAACCTACGAGCAGTACGTC.

This chain uses TRBV19 with TRBJ1-5; TRBD1 is a possible D gene (5 bases). The V end was cut by 7 bases, the J end by 1 base, with 11 bases between. Germline V gene sequence: CDR1 LNHDA, CDR2 SQIVND (reference sequence). This CDR3 has 14 amino acids. CDR3 nucleotide sequence: TGTGCCAGTACGTGGGGCCTAAGCAATCAGCCCCAGCATTTT. This translates into CASTWGLSNQPQHF.

V and J are TRBV19 and TRBJ1-2, with unresolved D. Between the trimmed V and J ends, which lost 10 bases and 4 bases, there was a span of 7 bases. This CDR3 is 10 amino acids long. Germline V gene data show CDR1 as LNHDA and CDR2 as SQIVND (reference sequence). This CDR3 reads CATGFYGYTF. The DNA for the CDR3 is TGTGCCACTGGTTTCTATGGCTACACCTTC.

This chain joins TRBV27 and TRBJ1-6; no clear D gene. Germline CDR1 and CDR2: MNHEY and SMNVEV (reference sequence). V was cut by 8 bases and J by 10 bases, with 15 bases left in between. The CDR3 is 13 amino acids. The CDR3 DNA sequence: TGTGCCAGCGGTGGAGGTCTAGGGTCACCCCTCCACTTT. Amino acid sequence: CASGGGLGSPLHF.

The CDR3 region is CASSIPGQGTDTQYF. In nucleotides, the CDR3 is TGTGCCAGTAGTATTCCGGGACAGGGGACAGATACGCAGTATTTT. J is TRBJ2-3 and V is TRBV19; 10 bases line up with TRBD1. V was clipped by 3 bases and J by 3 bases; unmatched bases: 3. The CDR3 consists of 15 residues. From germline, CDR1 is LNHDA and CDR2 SQIVND (reference sequence).

V usage is TRBV7-6 and J usage is TRBJ2-4; 13 nucleotides align to TRBD2. The CDR3 runs 17 residues. In germline, CDR1 is SGHVS, CDR2 FNYEAQ. Trimming at V came to 5 bases and at J to 0 bases, leaving 4 bases not matched to a gene. The CDR3 region is CASSPTSGGGAKNIQYF. The CDR3 DNA reads as TGTGCCAGCAGCCCAACTAGCGGGGGGGGAGCCAAAAACATTCAGTACTTC.

V gene TRBV6-5 combines with J gene TRBJ2-3; D call uncertain. The ends were cut back, 5 bases at V and 6 bases at J, with 6 bases in the middle. This CDR3 has 11 residues. Germline assignment: CDR1 MNHEY and CDR2 SVGAGI. The CDR3 region has the DNA TGTGCCAGCAGTCCTATGGATACGCAGTATTTT. Residues: CASSPMDTQYF.

The chain employs TRBV7-2 and TRBJ1-4, with D perhaps matching TRBD1 (5 bases). CDR1 is SGHTA and CDR2 is FQGNSA in the germline V gene. Trimming left V 0 bases short and J 8 bases short, with 16 bases between. The CDR3 has 16 amino acids. Here the CDR3 reads CASSLARSRDREKLFF. DNA for the CDR3: TGTGCCAGCAGCTTAGCGCGCAGCAGGGACCGCGAAAAACTGTTTTTT. The full variable domain, its missing parts supplied by reference TRBV7-2 and TRBJ1-4, is GAGVSQSPSNKVTEKGKDVELRCDPISGHTALYWYRQSLGQGLEFLIYFQGNSAPDKSGLPSDRFSAERTGGSVSTLTIQRTQQEDSAVYLCASSLARSRDREKLFFGSGTQLSVL.

V gene TRBV19 combines with J gene TRBJ1-1; D perhaps matches TRBD1 (5 bases). The V end was cut by 3 bases, the J end by 0 bases, with 8 bases between. CDR1 is LNHDA, CDR2 SQIVND, per germline (reference sequence). The CDR3 consists of 14 residues. For the CDR3, the DNA is TGTGCCAGTAGTATCAGGGTCTTGAACACTGAAGCTTTCTTT. The encoded protein is CASSIRVLNTEAFF.

This chain connects TRBV14 to TRBJ1-2; unclear D gene. From germline, CDR1 is SGHDN and CDR2 FVKESK. The CDR3 contains 14 residues. V lost 3 bases and J lost 8, with 16 bases in between. CDR3 amino acids: CASSQGSWSWGYTF. CDR3 in DNA: TGTGCCAGCAGCCAGGGCAGTTGGAGTTGGGGCTACACCTTC.

This clone has more than one count but fewer than ten. V and J are TRBV2 and TRBJ1-1; D remains unclear. V shed 6 bases and J shed 5 bases, with 16 bases lying between them. Germline V gene lookup returns CDR1 SNHLY and CDR2 FYNNEI. The CDR3 extends over 14 amino acids. The CDR3 loop is CASRITRTGTEAFF. CDR3 coding DNA: TGTGCCAGCAGGATAACCCGAACGGGGACTGAAGCTTTCTTT.